Sequencing of this T cell receptor beta chain was carried out in a study of cytomegalovirus exposure and HLA in healthy donors. 13 Jbeta primers and 60 Vbeta primers were used for the PCR. Sequenced by immunoSEQ multiplex PCR; TCRdb stores in-frame clones only, minus some. The listing contains just under 65,000 clones. V shed 5 bases and J shed 0 bases, with 12 bases lying between them. CDR3 length: 15 residues. Germline CDR1 reads SGDLS; CDR2 reads YYNGEE. This receptor was taken from a boy between 10 and 17 years old in good health and CMV-seronegative. This rearrangement joins TRBV9 to TRBJ2-4, with a weak D call TRBD1 (5 bases). Sequenced material: PBMCs. DNA of the CDR3: TGTGCCAGCAGAGATATGACAGAAGCCAAAAACATTCAGTACTTC. It translates to CASRDMTEAKNIQYF. Looking up the rest from reference TRBV9 and TRBJ2-4 gives the full variable domain: DSGVTQTPKHLITATGQRVTLRCSPRSGDLSVYWYQQSLDQGLQFLIQYYNGEERAKGNILERFSAQQFPDLHSELNLSSLELGDSALYFCASRDMTEAKNIQYFGAGTRLSVL.